The source of this TCR beta chain is a study of circulating CD8 cells and anti-PD-1 response in melanoma. About the research overall: Patients received intravenous nivolumab, 3 mg/kg, every 2 weeks. Six of 13 patients had prior targeted therapy or immunotherapy; seven did not. Study outcomes and limitations: Under 8% of TRB clonotypes were shared between subsets at M1.

Using about 15 ng of total RNA, TCR libraries were made with the QIAseq Immune Repertoire TCR panel. TCRdb fed the reads into MiXCR, producing one record per CDR3 protein. The sample includes over 450 distinct CDR3 sequences, around 8.8% of them seen just once. By share, this clonotype ranks as medium-sized (0.01 to 0.1%). Its antigen is as yet unknown. Live CD3+CD8+TCRalphabeta+ cells were sorted into four subsets by PD-1 and/or TIGIT. The clonotype comes from a human donor with melanoma. Material: CD8+ T cells from PBMCs, obtained at baseline or after one month of anti-PD-1 therapy (not recorded which).

The CDR3: CASSIASGTEAFF. DNA of the CDR3: TGTGCCAGTAGTATAGCTTCCGGGACTGAAGCTTTCTTT. The chain is built from TRBV19 and TRBJ1-1; D uncertain. The V gene's germline CDR1 is LNHDA and CDR2 SQIVND (reference sequence). This CDR3 has 13 residues. The ends were cut back, 1 base at V and 5 bases at J, with 8 bases in the middle.